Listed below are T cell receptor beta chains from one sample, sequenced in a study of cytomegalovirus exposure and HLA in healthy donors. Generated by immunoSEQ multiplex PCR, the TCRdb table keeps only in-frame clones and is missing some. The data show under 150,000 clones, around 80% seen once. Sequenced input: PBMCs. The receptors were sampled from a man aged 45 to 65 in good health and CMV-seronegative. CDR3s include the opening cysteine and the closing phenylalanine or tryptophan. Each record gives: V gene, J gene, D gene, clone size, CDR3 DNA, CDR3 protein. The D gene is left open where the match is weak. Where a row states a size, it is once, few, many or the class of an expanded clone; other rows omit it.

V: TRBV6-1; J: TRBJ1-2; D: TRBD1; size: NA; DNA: TGTGCCAGCAGTATCCAGGGGGCTTATGGCTACACCTTC; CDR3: CASSIQGAYGYTF
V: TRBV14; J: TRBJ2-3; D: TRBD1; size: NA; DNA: TGTGCCAGCAGCCTGGACAGGGGGCGGAGAGATACGCAGTATTTT; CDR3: CASSLDRGRRDTQYF
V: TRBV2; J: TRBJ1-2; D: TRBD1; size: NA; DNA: TGTGCCAGCAGTGAATGGGGGACAGGTAACTATGGCTACACCTTC; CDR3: CASSEWGTGNYGYTF
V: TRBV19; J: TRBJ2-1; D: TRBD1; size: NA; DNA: TGTGCCAGTAGTATTCTTCGGACAGGGGGCATGAATGAGCAGTTCTTC; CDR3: CASSILRTGGMNEQFF
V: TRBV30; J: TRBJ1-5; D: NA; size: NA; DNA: TGTGCCTGGAGTCATCCAGGGGACATAAGCGGTCAGCCCCAGCATTTT; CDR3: CAWSHPGDISGQPQHF
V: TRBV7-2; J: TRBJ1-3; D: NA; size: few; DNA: TGTGCCAGCAGCCCCGCCGGGGGTGGAAACACCATATATTTT; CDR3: CASSPAGGGNTIYF
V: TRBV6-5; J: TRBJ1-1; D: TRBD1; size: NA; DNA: TGTGCCAGCAGTCCCAGGGACAGGGGATTCGCTTTCTTT; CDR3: CASSPRDRGFAFF
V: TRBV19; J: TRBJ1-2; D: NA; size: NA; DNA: TGTGCCACCGCGAGCAGGCCTAACTATGGCTACACCTTC; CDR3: CATASRPNYGYTF
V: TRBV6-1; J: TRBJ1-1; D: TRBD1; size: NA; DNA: TGTGCCAGCAGTGCCCACAGGGGGCAAGGAGCTTTCTTT; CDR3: CASSAHRGQGAFF
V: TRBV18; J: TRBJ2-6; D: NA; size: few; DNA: TGTGCCAGCTCACCACTGGGACACAACTCTGGGGCCAACGTCCTGACTTTC; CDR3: CASSPLGHNSGANVLTF
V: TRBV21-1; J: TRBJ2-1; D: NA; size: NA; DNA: TGTGCCAGCAGCAAAAAAGGGACAGACTACAATGAGCAGTTCTTC; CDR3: CASSKKGTDYNEQFF
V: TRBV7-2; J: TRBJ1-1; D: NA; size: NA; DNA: TGTGCCAGCAGCTTAGGCCCCGGAGCCCTGAACACTGAAGCTTTCTTT; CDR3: CASSLGPGALNTEAFF
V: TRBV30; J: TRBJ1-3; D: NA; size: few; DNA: TGTGCCTGGAATCAGGGCCCCTCTAGAGGAAACACCATATATTTT; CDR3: CAWNQGPSRGNTIYF
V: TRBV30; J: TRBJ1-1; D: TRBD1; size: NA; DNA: TGTGCCTGGAGTCCTGGACAGGGCATGAACACTGAAGCTTTCTTT; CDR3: CAWSPGQGMNTEAFF
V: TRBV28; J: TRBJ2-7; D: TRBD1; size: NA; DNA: TGTGCCAGCAGTTATGAGGACAGGGACTCCTACGAGCAGTACTTC; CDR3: CASSYEDRDSYEQYF
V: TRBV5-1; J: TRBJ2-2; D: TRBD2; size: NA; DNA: TGCGCCAGCAGCTCCGGAGCGGGGGAGAACACCGGGGAGCTGTTTTTT; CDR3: CASSSGAGENTGELFF